The source of this T cell receptor (beta chain) is a study of T cells in localized non-small cell lung cancer (dated by TCRdb to about 2020). Regarding the study in general: T cell repertoires of 236 early-stage NSCLC patients were analyzed, with tumors being compared against uninvolved tumor-adjacent lungs. The cohort was made up of approximately 250 treatment-naive NSCLC patients whose localized lung tumors had been resected. A mean age of roughly 64 years was recorded for the NSCLC patients, of whom 129 were male and 100 to 110 were female. On the study overall, not on this receptor specifically: A median of 57 of the top 100 tumor clones were detected in paired uninvolved adjacent lung, and 28 of these tumor clones were also found among the top 100 clones of the paired uninvolved adjacent lung. Because of the exploratory design, TCR variables were selected using unadjusted p-values without false-discovery rate correction. Longer overall survival was associated with higher blood T cell density, whereas shorter survival was associated with higher adjacent-lung clonality. Because multi-region tumor sequencing was not performed, intratumor heterogeneity could not be ruled out. Uninvolved tumor-adjacent lung showed the highest T cell clonality, higher than tumor, which suggests more focused antigenic responses in the uninvolved tumor-adjacent lung.

At diagnosis, peripheral blood, uninvolved tumor-adjacent lung and tumor were collected and stored as a combination of fresh-frozen and FFPE material. For TCR repertoire profiling, blood samples were analyzed as peripheral blood mononuclear cells. TCR beta CDR3 regions were sequenced from DNA using the immunoSEQ Assay. Turning to the authors' computational methods: T cell density was computed as TCR beta template counts normalized to usable DNA estimated by amplifying housekeeping genes. The preseqR package was used to estimate richness by extrapolating to 400,000 templates for PBMC samples and to 120,000 templates for tissue samples. Clonality was taken to be one minus Pielou's evenness. To identify tissue-enriched TCRs, differential abundance testing was run on productive amino-acid clonotypes with a minimum total count of 5 and an alpha of 0.1. Repertoire overlap between compartments was quantified with the Jaccard Index and Morisita Overlap Index. TCR beta CDR3s were clustered by GLIPH together with public tetramer-defined viral CDR3s, and at least three viral sequences plus V-gene enrichment were required for viral motifs. Entries here come from immuneACCESS through TCRdb and include only in-frame sequences with V and J called. Some clones fail to appear in such tables; in the studies checked, an unresolved V gene covers under half of the shortfall, and the cause of the remainder is unknown. V, J and clone size derive from that table, while D and trimming were established from the DNA sequence. The sample table holds around 41,000 clones, of which roughly 86% were seen once. Around 6.4% of the sample rests with the top ten.

With regard to this clone: The antigen it binds to is not known. Qualities for individual bases were not recorded, and no much larger clone is one base off.

The CDR3 starts with the cysteine, ends with the phenylalanine, and has 15 residues. The entry retains the CDR3 DNA only, 45 bases that are in frame from base 1. V was cut back by 3 bases and J by 5 bases, leaving a gap of 13 bases between them. In the germline V gene (reference sequence), CDR1 corresponds to LNHDA and CDR2 to SQIVND. The chain joins TRBV19 to TRBJ1-4; tentative D gene TRBD1, with 6 bases matching. This receptor was identified in a man aged 35 to 69 with stage I lung adenocarcinoma. The source was peripheral blood, collected before any cancer treatment. The DNA is as follows: TGTGCCAGTAGTATGTGGGGACAACCGAATGAAAAACTGTTTTTT. Its coded protein is CASSMWGQPNEKLFF.